The 3 T cell receptor beta chains presented below share a single source sample, sequenced in a study of tumor-infiltrating lymphocytes in primary liver carcinoma (TCRdb year 2017). The instrument was an Illumina HiSeq 2500. A constant-region primer and ProtoScript II reverse transcriptase were used to reverse-transcribe TCRbeta-specific cDNA from roughly 0.55 ug total RNA. Three nested multiplex PCR rounds, following a slightly modified ARM-PCR procedure, were used to build the TCRbeta libraries. Each of the first two PCR rounds ran for around 10 cycles using multiplex TRBV1-TRBV30 forward primers together with a Cbeta reverse primer. The raw public reads went through TCRdb reprocessing: fastp at Q25, MiXCR clone calling, in-frame beta chains kept. Records with the same CDR3 protein are collapsed into one entry carrying the most frequent genes and DNA. This sample gives about 190,000 distinct CDR3 sequences in total; roughly 80% of them show up just once. Of the sample, about a sixth is held by the ten largest clones.

Without any cell sorting, total RNA and DNA were co-extracted from about 21-30 mg of bulk tissue using the AllPrep DNA/RNA mini kit. Sequenced: tumor tissue from primary liver carcinoma. These receptors came from a man aged 35-49 years with primary liver carcinoma and hepatitis B virus infection.

Concerning this clonotype: At one end the junction does not follow the germline gene, possibly because of a read error. The J gene is TRBJ2-1, the V gene TRBV20-1; D ambiguous. CDR1 DFQATT and CDR2 SNEGSKA come from the germline V gene (reference sequence). The CDR3 runs 12 residues. CDR3 sequence: CSARVKGLEQFF. CDR3 nucleotides: TGTAGTGCTAGAGTAAAAGGATTAGAGCAGTTCTTC.

As for this clonotype: Here the CDR3 omits its conserved ending phenylalanine or tryptophan, so a read error is the likely source. This rearrangement joins TRBV6-1 to TRBJ2-3; D may be TRBD2 (6 bases). The CDR3 loop spans 16 amino acids. Germline V CDR1 and CDR2: MNHNS, SASEGT. This CDR3 reads CASTEIAGGRTDTQYY. The CDR3 nucleotides read TGTGCCAGCACTGAAATAGCAGGAGGGAGGACTGATACGCAGTATTAT.

In the case of this clonotype: At one boundary the junction diverges from the germline segment, which might be a read error. The chain uses TRBV29-1 and TRBJ2-4; TRBD2 matches 8 bases. Germline values: CDR1 SQVTM, CDR2 ANQGSEA. This CDR3 has 16 residues. The CDR3: CRVETSGEGARNIQYF. CDR3 DNA: TGCAGAGTTGAAACTAGCGGTGAAGGAGCCAGAAACATTCAGTACTTC.